The rows below give T cell receptor beta chains drawn from one sample of a study of shared clonotypes between healthy human individuals. The protocol was immunoSEQ multiplex PCR, while the TCRdb copy is restricted to in-frame clones and leaves out a portion. The sample lists about 2,500,000 clones; just over 90% were seen once. The sequencing sample was made of naive CD4+ T cells sorted from blood. Every receptor here comes from a man younger than 35 in good health. The conserved cysteine and the conserved F or W are not part of the CDR3 here.

TRBV5-1,ASSLAGGGTDTQY
TRBV14,ASSRRNTEAF
TRBV10-3,ATLQAREQF
TRBV6-1,ASNPGTLNTGELF
TRBV18,ASSRTREVRSPLH
TRBV7-9,ASSFRHEQY
TRBV4-3,ASSHDRASNEQF
TRBV2,ASSETGNGYT
TRBV5-6,ASNKQGNYGYT
TRBV7-2,ASSLGGWGSYNEQF
TRBV13,ASSSVGPGVEQF
TRBV9,ASSVSTGGAYEQY
TRBV14,ASSLSVLASNEQF
TRBV2,ASRNTPMGEKLF
TRBV30,AWSVGSYSGNTIY
TRBV5-1,ASSGGLELF
TRBV27,ASSFQPAGSPLH
TRBV6-5,ASRRDSYGEQY
TRBV4-3,ASSQGYSGRPYEQY
TRBV6-5,ASSPQGVGYTEAF
TRBV9,ASSGIRGPGTGELF
TRBV30,AWGSSGNTIY
TRBV6-1,ASSERQNPETQY
TRBV19,ASSTVGGELF
TRBV19,ASSSSGNEQF
TRBV7-9,ASSLAGPTGPYGYT
TRBV30,AWSQGLGLSPLH
TRBV19,ASSRASGNTGELF
TRBV7-9,ASSLGQGRSGANVLT
TRBV10-2,ASSVAGGDYGYT
TRBV2,ASSGSLNYGYT
TRBV2,ASSVANTEAF
TRBV5-4,ASSLGGTGGTGELF
TRBV10-3,AISRGDSPLH
TRBV6-4,ASSEGLGKI
TRBV7-9,ASSLALGRDGGYT
TRBV6-1,ASRPGQGYFDEQY
TRBV29-1,SGRVTGGLDEQF
TRBV7-3,ASSAGTGDPGHT
TRBV6-1,ASREGSSYNSPLH
TRBV2,ASSPGLGWSEQY
TRBV30,AWSVRQGGTEAF
TRBV28,ASREDPYGYT
TRBV5-8,ASSSRGRTGELF
TRBV10-1,ASSESVLAYEQY
TRBV23-1,ASSPGGQDYYEQY
TRBV19,AWVGPREQY
TRBV11-2,ASSPRSWGTSTDTQY
TRBV27,ASRPLGSQETQY